A selection of T cell receptor beta chains follows, all from one sample in a study of blood T cell repertoires in COVID-19. Assay used: immunoSEQ multiplex PCR; TCRdb lists only in-frame clones, some missing. The sample carries about 250,000 clones, about 85% recorded once. Sequenced: peripheral blood. The receptors here all came from a woman aged 55-70 years with active or convalescent COVID-19. Each CDR3 is given with its conserved first and last residue. Fields, in order: D gene, V gene, J gene, clone size, CDR3 DNA, CDR3 protein. The D gene is left open where the match is weak. A row's size may be missing; if present it is once, few, many or a size class.

TRBD2	TRBV28	TRBJ2-3	-	TGTGCCAGCAGTTTAGAAGGACTAGCGGGAAAAACAGATACGCAGTATTTT	CASSLEGLAGKTDTQYF
-	TRBV11-2	TRBJ1-2	-	TGTGCCAGCAGCTTAGTTCGGGGGGGGAACAGAACTAATAACTATGGCTACACCTTC	CASSLVRGGNRTNNYGYTF
-	TRBV25-1	TRBJ1-2	-	TGTGCCAGCAGTGAACCCGGGTCTAACTATGGCTACACCTTC	CASSEPGSNYGYTF
TRBD1	TRBV5-1	TRBJ1-2	-	TGCGCCAGCAGCTTTGGACAGGGGGCTTTTGATGGCTACACCTTC	CASSFGQGAFDGYTF
-	TRBV3-1/TRBV3-2	TRBJ1-1	-	TGTGCCAGCAGCAAGGACAGTGTGAACCCTGAAGCTTTCTTT	CASSKDSVNPEAFF
-	TRBV29-1	TRBJ2-5	-	TGCAGCGTAAAACGGCAGGTTCAAGAGACCCAGTACTTC	CSVKRQVQETQYF
TRBD1	TRBV19	TRBJ2-1	-	TGTGCCAGTAGTCCACGGGACAGGTTTTCATACAATGAGCAGTTCTTC	CASSPRDRFSYNEQFF
TRBD2	TRBV10-3	TRBJ2-1	-	TGTGCCATCAGTACCGGGACTAGTAGTCACAATGAGCAGTTCTTC	CAISTGTSSHNEQFF
TRBD1	TRBV6-6	TRBJ2-7	once	TGTGCCAGCAGCCAAAGAGGGGGCAGCCACTACGAGCAGTACTTC	CASSQRGGSHYEQYF
-	TRBV6-5	TRBJ2-2	-	TGTGCCAGCAGGCGCACAGGGTTCGGGACCGGGGAGCTGTTTTTT	CASRRTGFGTGELFF
-	TRBV5-1	TRBJ2-3	-	TGCGCCAGCAGCTCCGCAGGGGCTGTCACAGATACGCAGTATTTT	CASSSAGAVTDTQYF
TRBD1	TRBV28	TRBJ1-4	-	TGTGCCAGCAGTCCCGGGACAGTTGCCACGAGTAATGAAAAACTGTTTTTT	CASSPGTVATSNEKLFF
-	TRBV7-7	TRBJ2-1	-	TGTGCTAGCAGCTTAGCGGACAACAATGAGCAGTTCTTC	CASSLADNNEQFF
-	TRBV6-1	TRBJ2-2	-	TGTGCCAGCAGTGAGGGGAGAAACACCGGGGAGCTGTTTTTT	CASSEGRNTGELFF
-	TRBV2	TRBJ1-2	-	TGTGCCAGCAGTGACGAGACAACTAACTATGGCTACACCTTC	CASSDETTNYGYTF
TRBD2	TRBV9	TRBJ2-5	-	TGTGCCAGCAGCCCGACCGGACTAGCGGGAGAAGAGACCCAGTACTTC	CASSPTGLAGEETQYF
-	TRBV6-1	TRBJ1-3	-	TGTGCCAGCAGTGAACAGGCGAGCTCTGGAAACACCATATATTTT	CASSEQASSGNTIYF
TRBD1	TRBV27	TRBJ2-2	-	TGTGCCAGCAGTAAAACCGGGACAGCGAACACCGGGGAGCTGTTTTTT	CASSKTGTANTGELFF
TRBD1	TRBV24-1	TRBJ2-1	-	TGTGCCACCAGTCCTCCCCCGGGGACCGGACAGGCCCGCTACAATGAGCAGTTCTTC	CATSPPPGTGQARYNEQFF
-	TRBV5-4	TRBJ2-5	few	TGTGCCAGCAGCTTGGCCGGTGTCCAAGAGACCCAGTACTTC	CASSLAGVQETQYF
TRBD1	TRBV5-6	TRBJ1-5	-	TGTGCCAGCAGCTCGGGACAGTTCAATCAGCCCCAGCATTTT	CASSSGQFNQPQHF
TRBD1	TRBV7-9	TRBJ2-2	-	TGTGCCAGCAGCTTAGTACAGGGGGACACCGGGGAGCTGTTTTTT	CASSLVQGDTGELFF
-	TRBV30	TRBJ2-6	-	TGTGCCTGGAGTTCCTACTCCTCTGGGGCCAACGTCCTGACTTTC	CAWSSYSSGANVLTF
TRBD2	TRBV4-2	TRBJ2-3	-	TGTGCCAGCAGCCTAGATCCTGGACTAGGCACAGATACGCAGTATTTT	CASSLDPGLGTDTQYF
TRBD1	TRBV5-1	TRBJ2-2	once	TGCGCCAGCAGCTCCTACCCACAGGGGGCCGGGGAGCTGTTTTTT	CASSSYPQGAGELFF
TRBD1	TRBV6-1	TRBJ1-1	-	TGTGCCAGCAGTGAAGTGGGGACAGGGATCACTGAAGCTTTCTTT	CASSEVGTGITEAFF
TRBD1	TRBV6-6	TRBJ2-7	-	TGTGCCAGCAGTCAGACAGGGGGCGAGAAGGTAGGCGAGCAGTACTTC	CASSQTGGEKVGEQYF
-	TRBV11-2	TRBJ2-1	-	TGTGCCAGCAGCCTCCCGGCCAGGGCAGCCAGCTCCTACAATGAGCAGTTCTTC	CASSLPARAASSYNEQFF
TRBD1	TRBV28	TRBJ1-2	-	TGTGCCAGCAGTACCCCGGGACAGGTCTATGGCTACACCTTC	CASSTPGQVYGYTF
-	TRBV7-2	TRBJ1-6	-	TGTGCCAGCAGCTTAGGACAGGCAAATAATTCACCCCTCCACTTT	CASSLGQANNSPLHF
-	TRBV5-6	TRBJ1-3	-	TGTGCCAGCAGGAGAACTCAGGCTTCGGACACCATATATTTT	CASRRTQASDTIYF
TRBD2	TRBV5-1	TRBJ2-3	-	TGCGCCAGCAGCACCCAAGGGACTAGCGGAATAGATACGCAGTATTTT	CASSTQGTSGIDTQYF
-	TRBV19	TRBJ2-7	-	TGTGCCAGTAGTCCGCAGACAGGATCCTACGAGCAGTACTTC	CASSPQTGSYEQYF
-	TRBV4-1	TRBJ2-3	-	TGCGCCAGCAGCCCAATGGGGACTAGCACAGATACGCAGTATTTT	CASSPMGTSTDTQYF
-	TRBV12-3/TRBV12-4	TRBJ1-4	-	TGTGCCAGCAGTGGACAGACAAATGAAAAACTGTTTTTT	CASSGQTNEKLFF
-	TRBV6-5	TRBJ2-7	once	TGTGCCAGCAGCCAGGGGTCGTCATACGAGCAGTACTTC	CASSQGSSYEQYF
TRBD2	TRBV7-2	TRBJ2-7	-	TGTGCCAGCAGCTTAAGAGCGGGAGAAGCCTACGAGCAGTACTTC	CASSLRAGEAYEQYF
-	TRBV5-4	TRBJ2-5	-	TGTGCCAGCAGCTTGCCGGGGAATCAGGAAGAGACCCAGTACTTC	CASSLPGNQEETQYF
TRBD2	TRBV27	TRBJ2-3	-	TGTGCCAGCAGTTTCGGGACTAGCGGGTACACAGATACGCAGTATTTT	CASSFGTSGYTDTQYF
TRBD2	TRBV4-1	TRBJ2-3	-	TGCGCCAGCAGCCGCCTGAGCGGGGGGAATGATGATACGCAGTATTTT	CASSRLSGGNDDTQYF
-	TRBV28	TRBJ1-5	-	TGTGCCAGCAGTTTCGTCGGCAGGGACAATCAGCCCCAGCATTTT	CASSFVGRDNQPQHF
TRBD1	TRBV19	TRBJ1-5	-	TGTGCCAGTAGTACCGTCGACAGGGCTCAGCCCCAGCATTTT	CASSTVDRAQPQHF
-	TRBV3-1/TRBV3-2	TRBJ1-1	-	TGTGCCAGCAGCCTTCACTCCACGAACACTGAAGCTTTCTTT	CASSLHSTNTEAFF
-	TRBV11-2	TRBJ1-4	-	TGTGCCAGCAGCTTTGGTAGTAATGAAAAACTGTTTTTT	CASSFGSNEKLFF
-	TRBV4-2	TRBJ1-4	many	TGTGCCAGCAGCCAACCAAGAGGGGAAAAACTGTTTTTT	CASSQPRGEKLFF
-	TRBV6-5	TRBJ1-6	-	TGTGCCAGCAGTTACCGTGCGGGGATGGAGTCCTCACCCCTCCACTTT	CASSYRAGMESSPLHF
-	TRBV28	TRBJ1-4	-	TGTGCCAGCAGGGCGACAGATGAAAAACTGTTTTTT	CASRATDEKLFF
-	TRBV29-1	TRBJ2-1	once	TGCATCGTCCAAGGGGATAGATACAATGAGCAGTTCTTC	CIVQGDRYNEQFF
-	TRBV5-1	TRBJ2-3	-	TGCGCCAGCAGCTTGGGACAGCAAAGCACAGATACGCAGTATTTT	CASSLGQQSTDTQYF
TRBD1	TRBV12-3/TRBV12-4	TRBJ2-2	-	TGTGCCAGCAGTTTTCAGGGGGTGCCGGTGTTTTTT	CASSFQGVPVFF
TRBD2	TRBV9	TRBJ2-3	-	TGTGCCAGCAGCGTAGCACTAGCGGGAGGCCGGAGAGATACGCAGTATTTT	CASSVALAGGRRDTQYF